What follows describes a single TCR beta chain. Assay: immunoSEQ multiplex PCR; the TCRdb copy retains only in-frame clones and omits some. The sample includes approximately 200,000 clones, 90% to 95% of them seen just once. This sample was included in a study of blood T cell repertoires in COVID-19. The CDR3 has 10 residues. The receptor's source is a man aged 25-45 years with COVID-19, enrolled during active disease. The sample taken for sequencing was peripheral blood. This chain uses TRBV21-1 with TRBJ1-4. TRBV21-1 is designated a pseudogene. CDR3 DNA sequence: TGTGCCACCTACGTCGGGAGTCCTCCTTTT. It codes for CATYVGSPPF.